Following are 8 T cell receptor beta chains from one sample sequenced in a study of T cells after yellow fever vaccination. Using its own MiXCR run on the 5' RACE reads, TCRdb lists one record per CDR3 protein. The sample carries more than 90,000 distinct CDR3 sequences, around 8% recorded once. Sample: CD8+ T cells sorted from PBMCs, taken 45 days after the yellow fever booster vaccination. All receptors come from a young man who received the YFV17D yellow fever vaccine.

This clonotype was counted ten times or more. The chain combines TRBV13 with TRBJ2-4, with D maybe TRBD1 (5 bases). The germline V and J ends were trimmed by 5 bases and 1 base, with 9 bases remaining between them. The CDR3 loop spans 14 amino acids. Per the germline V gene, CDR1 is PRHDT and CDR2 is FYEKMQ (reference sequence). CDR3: CASSQGIAKNIQYF. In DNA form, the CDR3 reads TGTGCCAGCAGCCAGGGAATCGCCAAAAACATTCAGTACTTC.

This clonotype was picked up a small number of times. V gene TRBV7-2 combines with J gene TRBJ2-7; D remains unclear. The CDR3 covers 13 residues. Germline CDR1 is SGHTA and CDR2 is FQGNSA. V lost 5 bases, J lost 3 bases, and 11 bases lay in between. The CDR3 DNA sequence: TGTGCCAGCAGCCCCAACGAGAACTACGAGCAGTACTTC. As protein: CASSPNENYEQYF.

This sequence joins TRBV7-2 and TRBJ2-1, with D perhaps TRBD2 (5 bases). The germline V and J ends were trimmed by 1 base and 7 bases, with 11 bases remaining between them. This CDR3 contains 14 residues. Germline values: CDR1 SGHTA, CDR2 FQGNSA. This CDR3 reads CASSLDASRNEQFF. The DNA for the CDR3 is TGTGCCAGCAGCTTAGATGCTAGCAGAAATGAGCAGTTCTTC.

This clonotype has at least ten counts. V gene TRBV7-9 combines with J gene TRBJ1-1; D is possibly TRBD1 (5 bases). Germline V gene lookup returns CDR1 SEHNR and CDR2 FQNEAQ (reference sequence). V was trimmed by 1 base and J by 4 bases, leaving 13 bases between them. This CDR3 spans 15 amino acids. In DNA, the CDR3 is TGTGCCAGCAGCTTAGACGGGGGTAAGGGCACTGAAGCTTTCTTT. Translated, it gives CASSLDGGKGTEAFF. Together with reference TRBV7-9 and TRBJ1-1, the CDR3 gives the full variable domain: DTGVSQNPRHKITKRGQNVTFRCDPISEHNRLYWYRQTLGQGPEFLTYFQNEAQLEKSRLLSDRFSAERPKGSFSTLEIQRTEQGDSAMYLCASSLDGGKGTEAFFGQGTRLTVV.

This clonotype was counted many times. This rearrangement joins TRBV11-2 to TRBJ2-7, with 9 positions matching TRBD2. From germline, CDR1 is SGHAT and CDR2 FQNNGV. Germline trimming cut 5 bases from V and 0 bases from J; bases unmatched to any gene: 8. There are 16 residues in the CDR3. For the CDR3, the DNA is TGTGCCAGCAGCACAGTGACTAGCGGAAACTCCTACGAGCAGTACTTC. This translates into CASSTVTSGNSYEQYF.

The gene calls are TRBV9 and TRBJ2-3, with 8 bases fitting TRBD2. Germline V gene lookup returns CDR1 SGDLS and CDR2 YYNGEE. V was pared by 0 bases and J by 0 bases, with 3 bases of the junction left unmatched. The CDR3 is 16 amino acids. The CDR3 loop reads CASSVDSGASTDTQYF. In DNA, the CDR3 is TGTGCCAGCAGCGTAGATAGCGGGGCGAGCACAGATACGCAGTATTTT.

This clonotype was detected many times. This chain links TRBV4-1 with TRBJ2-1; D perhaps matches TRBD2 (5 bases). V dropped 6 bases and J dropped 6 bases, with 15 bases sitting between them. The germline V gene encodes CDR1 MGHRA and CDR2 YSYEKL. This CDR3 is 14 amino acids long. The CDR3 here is CASSPKEEGNEQFF. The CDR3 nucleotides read TGCGCCAGCAGTCCCAAGGAAGAGGGCAATGAGCAGTTCTTC.

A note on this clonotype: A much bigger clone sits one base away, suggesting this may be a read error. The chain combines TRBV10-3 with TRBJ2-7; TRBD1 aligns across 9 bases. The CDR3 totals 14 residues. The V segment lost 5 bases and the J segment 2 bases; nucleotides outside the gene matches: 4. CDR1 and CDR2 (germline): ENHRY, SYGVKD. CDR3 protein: CAISSGTGPYEQYF. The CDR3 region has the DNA TGTGCCATCAGTTCCGGGACAGGGCCCTACGAGCAGTACTTC.